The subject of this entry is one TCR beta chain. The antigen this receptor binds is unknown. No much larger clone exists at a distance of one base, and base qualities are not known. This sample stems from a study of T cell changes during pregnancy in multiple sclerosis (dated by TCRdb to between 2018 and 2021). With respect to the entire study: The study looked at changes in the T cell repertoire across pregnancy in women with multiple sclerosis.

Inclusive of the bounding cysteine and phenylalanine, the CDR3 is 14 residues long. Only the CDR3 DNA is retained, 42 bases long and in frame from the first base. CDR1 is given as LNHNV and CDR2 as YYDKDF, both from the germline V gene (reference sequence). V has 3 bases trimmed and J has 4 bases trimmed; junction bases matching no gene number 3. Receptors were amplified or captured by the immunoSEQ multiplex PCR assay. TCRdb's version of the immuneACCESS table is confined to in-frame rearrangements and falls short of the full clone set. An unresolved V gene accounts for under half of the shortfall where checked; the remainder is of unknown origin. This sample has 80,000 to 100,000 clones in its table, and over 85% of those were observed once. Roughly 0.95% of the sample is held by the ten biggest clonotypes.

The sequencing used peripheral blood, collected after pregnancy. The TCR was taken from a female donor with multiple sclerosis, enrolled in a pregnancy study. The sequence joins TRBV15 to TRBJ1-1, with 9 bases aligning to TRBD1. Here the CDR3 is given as CATSRETGGTEAFF. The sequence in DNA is TGTGCCACCAGCAGGGAGACAGGGGGCACTGAAGCTTTCTTT.